The entry that follows covers one T cell receptor (beta chain) sequence. This sample is part of a study of CD8 T cells in Susac syndrome. The RNA input was about 0.5 to 1 ug, and it was reverse transcribed with random hexamers. TCRdb independently ran MiXCR on the immunoSEQ multiplex PCR reads; one entry per CDR3 protein. In the table there are about 110,000 distinct CDR3 sequences, roughly 95% of which are singletons. Germline assignment: CDR1 MDHEN and CDR2 SYDVKM. The junction had 8 bases not matched to a gene; V was cut back by 8 bases and J by 5 bases. The CDR3 contains 13 residues. Sequencing of TCR beta covered CD8+ and CD4+ T cells obtained from blood. In contrast to the negatively isolated CD8+ and CD4+ T cells, TEMRA cells were FACS-enriched.

The TCR was taken from a human donor in good health. Sequenced sample: CD4+ T cells from PBMCs. The gene calls are TRBV28 and TRBJ1-1, with 7 bases matching TRBD1. The CDR3 sequence: CASFRGARTEAFF. The CDR3 DNA follows: TGTGCCAGCTTCAGGGGGGCGAGAACTGAAGCTTTCTTT.